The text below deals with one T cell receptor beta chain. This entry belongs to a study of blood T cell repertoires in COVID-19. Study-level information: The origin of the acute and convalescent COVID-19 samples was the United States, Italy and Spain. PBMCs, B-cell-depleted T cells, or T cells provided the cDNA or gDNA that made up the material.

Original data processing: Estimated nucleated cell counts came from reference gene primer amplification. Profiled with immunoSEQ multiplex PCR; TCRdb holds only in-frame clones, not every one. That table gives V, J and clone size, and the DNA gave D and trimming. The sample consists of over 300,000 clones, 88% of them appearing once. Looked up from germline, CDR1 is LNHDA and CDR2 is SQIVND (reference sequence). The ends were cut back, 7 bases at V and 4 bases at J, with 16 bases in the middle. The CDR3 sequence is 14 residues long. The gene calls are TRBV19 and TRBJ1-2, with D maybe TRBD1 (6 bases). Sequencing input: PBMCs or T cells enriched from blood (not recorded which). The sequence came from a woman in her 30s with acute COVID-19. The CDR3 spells CASTLNLQGYGYTF. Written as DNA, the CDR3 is TGTGCCAGTACCTTGAATTTACAGGGCTATGGCTACACCTTC.